Given below is one T cell receptor beta chain in context. Its cognate antigen is unknown. Time point reported: blood 2 weeks post-SBRT. Treatment described: 15 Gy SBRT to primary tumor, nephrectomy 4 weeks later. After SBRT, blood was collected at 2 and 4 weeks, plus baseline. The method was immunoSEQ multiplex PCR; TCRdb's version includes in-frame clones alone and lacks a portion of them. The table includes tens of thousands of clones, roughly four fifths detected once. There are 14 residues in the CDR3. This sample was included in a study of radiation and T cells in renal cell carcinoma. Overall study findings and caveats: Top tumor clonotypes rose in blood 2 weeks post-radiation, then contracted. Without pretreatment biopsies, baseline tumor clonotype presence was undetermined.

V usage is TRBV21-1 and J usage is TRBJ1-4. TRBV21-1 represents a pseudogene. This clonotype was sampled from a man in his fifties or sixties with renal cell carcinoma. Sequenced here: blood, sampled from a patient whose treatment included radiotherapy and nephrectomy. CDR3 loop: CATALGEDVEKLFF. For the CDR3, the DNA is TGTGCCACTGCACTCGGAGAGGACGTTGAAAAACTGTTTTTT.